This T cell receptor beta chain stems from a study of blood T cell repertoires in COVID-19. Study details: Specimens from acute and convalescent COVID-19 originated in the United States, Italy and Spain. Sources were T cells, B-cell-depleted T cells, or PBMCs; the material itself was cDNA or gDNA.

This clone was counted between two and nine times. Methods used by the authors: Reference gene primer amplification yielded estimated nucleated cell counts. Repertoires were generated with immunoSEQ multiplex PCR, while TCRdb's copy carries only in-frame clones and drops some. Clone size and V and J calls were adopted from that table, with D and trimming inferred from the DNA. This sample has roughly 130,000 clones, with 65% to 85% found just once. The CDR3 contains 13 residues. CDR1 is SNHLY and CDR2 is FYNNEI in the germline V gene. V lost 7 bases to trimming and J lost 0 bases, with 9 bases between them.

This TCR was recovered from a man between 70 and 80 years old with acute or convalescent COVID-19. The source material was peripheral blood. The chain has TRBV2 and TRBJ1-1, with a tentative D call TRBD1 (6 bases). CDR3 bases: TGTGCCAGCACCGGACAGTTGAACACTGAAGCTTTCTTT. Its translation: CASTGQLNTEAFF.